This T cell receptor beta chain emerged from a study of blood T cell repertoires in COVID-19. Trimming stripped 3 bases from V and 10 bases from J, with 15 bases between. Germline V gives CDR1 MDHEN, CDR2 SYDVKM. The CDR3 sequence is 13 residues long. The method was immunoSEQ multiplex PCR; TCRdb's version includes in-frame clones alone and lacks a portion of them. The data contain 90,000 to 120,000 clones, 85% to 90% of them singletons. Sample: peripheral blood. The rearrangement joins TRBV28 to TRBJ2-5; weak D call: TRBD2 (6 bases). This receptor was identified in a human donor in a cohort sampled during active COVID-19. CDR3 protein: CASSFGRWGDQYF. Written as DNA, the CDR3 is TGTGCCAGCAGTTTCGGTCGCTGGGGGGACCAGTACTTC.